A single sample is the source of the 29 T cell receptor beta chains below, sequenced in a study of CD8+CD57+ T cells in acquired aplastic anemia. An expansion of CD8+CD57+ cells by flow cytometry had been shown in patients chosen for sequencing. TCR beta VDJ and CDR3 profiling used genomic DNA as template. TCRdb re-analysed the reads in MiXCR, keeping a single row per CDR3 protein. The sample holds around 500,000 distinct CDR3 sequences, roughly a third seen once. Specimen: sorted CD4+, CD8+, or CD8+CD57+ T cells (not recorded which) from PBMCs. The receptors come from a human donor with aplastic anemia.

The chain uses TRBV11-2 and TRBJ2-6, with D perhaps TRBD2 (7 bases). CDR1 is SGHAT, CDR2 FQNNGV, per germline. V shed 5 bases and J shed 3 bases, with 23 bases lying between them. CDR3 size: 19 residues. The CDR3 region has the DNA TGTGCCAGCAGCCCCCAGACAGGAGGGGGAGGGGGTGGGGCCAACGTCCTGACTTTC. It yields the protein CASSPQTGGGGGGANVLTF.

The genes are TRBV27 and TRBJ2-7; 10 bases fit TRBD2. The V gene's germline CDR1 is MNHEY and CDR2 SMNVEV (reference sequence). The CDR3 contains 15 residues. Losses at the gene ends were 3 bases for V and 3 bases for J; bases not matched to a gene: 5. The chain's CDR3 is CASSFLAGEIYEQYF. The CDR3 DNA reads TGTGCCAGCAGTTTTCTAGCGGGAGAAATCTACGAGCAGTACTTC.

This clonotype was counted ten times or more. The chain recombines TRBV19 with TRBJ2-7; D unresolved. This CDR3 region has 14 residues. V was shortened by 3 bases and J by 4 bases, with 13 bases between the two germline ends. CDR1 LNHDA and CDR2 SQIVND come from the germline V gene (reference sequence). CDR3 sequence: CASSMMGSKYEQYF. CDR3 DNA sequence: TGTGCCAGTAGTATGATGGGAAGCAAGTACGAGCAGTACTTC.

A word on this clonotype: A junction end diverges from the germline sequence, so it may reflect a read error. This chain connects TRBV7-2 to TRBJ2-7, with D tentatively TRBD2 (5 bases). CDR1 SGHTA and CDR2 FQGNSA come from the germline V gene. The CDR3 length is 15 residues. The CDR3 coding sequence is TGTGCCGGCAGCAACCCCCCCGCGGGCGGTCACGAGCAGTACTTC. It is translated as CAGSNPPAGGHEQYF.

The chain employs TRBV20-1 and TRBJ2-5; TRBD2 agrees at 11 bases. This CDR3 is built from 16 residues. CDR1 and CDR2 (germline): DFQATT, SNEGSKA (reference sequence). V was pared by 5 bases and J by 3 bases, with 11 bases of the junction left unmatched. CDR3 bases: TGCAGTGCTTCCACTAACGGACTAGCGGGCAAAGAGACCCAGTACTTC. Amino acid sequence: CSASTNGLAGKETQYF.

The chain carries TRBV15 and TRBJ2-3; TRBD1 aligns across 7 bases. Germline values: CDR1 LNHNV, CDR2 YYDKDF (reference sequence). The V segment lost 8 bases and the J segment 3 bases; nucleotides outside the gene matches: 8. There are 14 residues in the CDR3. For the CDR3, the DNA is TGTGCCACCGGAACAGGGGCTGGGACAGATACGCAGTATTTT. Its translation: CATGTGAGTDTQYF.

The genes are TRBV9 and TRBJ1-2; a possible D gene is TRBD1 (5 bases). The V and J ends lost 0 bases and 1 base respectively, with 10 bases between them. The CDR3 extends over 15 amino acids. Germline CDR1 is SGDLS and CDR2 is YYNGEE. The CDR3: CASSVGGELNYGYTF. Written as DNA, the CDR3 is TGTGCCAGCAGCGTAGGAGGGGAGCTTAACTATGGCTACACCTTC.

This clonotype was picked up many times. The chain employs TRBV5-1 and TRBJ1-5, with a tentative D call TRBD1 (6 bases). Looked up from germline, CDR1 is SGHRS and CDR2 is YFSETQ. V lost 4 bases to trimming and J lost 4 bases, with 9 bases between them. CDR3 length equals 13 residues. The CDR3 DNA sequence: TGCGCCAGCAGCATAACAGGGAATCAGCCCCAGCATTTT. This encodes CASSITGNQPQHF.

This clonotype was counted at least ten times. A read error may produce the germline difference seen at one junction end. This chain connects TRBV20-1 to TRBJ2-1, with D perhaps TRBD2 (6 bases). Germline V gene lookup returns CDR1 DFQATT and CDR2 SNEGSKA (reference sequence). CDR3 size: 12 residues. CDR3 amino acids: CSARGLYDEQFF. The CDR3 nucleotides read TGCAGTGCTAGGGGACTCTACGATGAGCAGTTCTTC.

CDR3 loop: CSARDPPSGDNEQFF. CDR3 in DNA: TGCAGTGCTAGAGATCCGCCTAGCGGAGACAATGAGCAGTTCTTC. The rearrangement uses TRBV20-1 and TRBJ2-1, with 7 nucleotides matching TRBD2. After removal of 0 bases from V and 5 bases from J, the junction contained 7 bases not matched to a gene. Germline V lookup: CDR1 DFQATT, CDR2 SNEGSKA (reference sequence). The CDR3 runs to 15 residues.

The gene calls are TRBV6-1 and TRBJ2-7; TRBD2 matches 7 bases. The length of the CDR3 is 14 residues. V trimming: 5 bases; J trimming: 0 bases; junction bases outside the gene matches: 4. Germline values: CDR1 MNHNS, CDR2 SASEGT. CDR3 bases: TGTGCCAGCAGTAGCGGGGATAACTCCTACGAGCAGTACTTC. This encodes CASSSGDNSYEQYF.

There are many counts of this clonotype. The V call is TRBV6-1, the J call TRBJ2-7, with a tentative D call TRBD1 (5 bases). Germline lookup yields CDR1 MNHNS and CDR2 SASEGT. The length of the CDR3 is 13 residues. V dropped 4 bases and J dropped 5 bases, with 12 bases sitting between them. The CDR3 protein is CASSAQGIDEQYF. The CDR3 DNA sequence: TGTGCCAGCAGTGCCCAGGGTATCGACGAGCAGTACTTC.

This clonotype was seen more than once but under ten times. V usage is TRBV27 and J usage is TRBJ2-7; perhaps TRBD1 as D (5 bases). The ends were cut back, 8 bases at V and 0 bases at J, with 14 bases in the middle. Germline-derived CDR1 and CDR2 are MNHEY and SMNVEV (reference sequence). The CDR3 is 14 amino acids. CDR3 protein: CASGNRRFSYEQYF. CDR3 DNA: TGTGCCAGCGGTAACAGGCGCTTCTCCTACGAGCAGTACTTC.

In its sample, this clonotype was seen a few times. This chain links TRBV20-1 with TRBJ2-1; D call uncertain. The germline V and J ends were trimmed by 4 bases and 5 bases, with 15 bases remaining between them. The germline V gene has CDR1 DFQATT and CDR2 SNEGSKA (reference sequence). CDR3 size: 14 residues. The CDR3 DNA sequence: TGCAGTGCTACCCACAGCCTGCTAAACAATGAGCAGTTCTTC. Translation gives CSATHSLLNNEQFF.

The V and J genes are TRBV20-1 and TRBJ2-1; D unclear. The CDR3 covers 16 residues. Trimming left V 0 bases short and J 3 bases short, with 15 bases between. CDR1 and CDR2 (germline): DFQATT, SNEGSKA (reference sequence). CDR3 nucleotides: TGCAGTGCTAGAGATCAAGGGAAAGATAACTACAATGAGCAGTTCTTC. As protein: CSARDQGKDNYNEQFF.

This clonotype was recorded at least ten times. The chain is built from TRBV29-1 and TRBJ2-7; D is unresolved. CDR1 SQVTM and CDR2 ANQGSEA come from the germline V gene. Trimming pared 0 bases from V and 2 bases from J, leaving 2 bases between. The length of the CDR3 is 11 residues. The CDR3 sequence is CSVEDPYEQYF. In nucleotides, the CDR3 is TGCAGCGTTGAAGACCCCTACGAGCAGTACTTC.

This clonotype has ten or more counts. This chain uses TRBV6-1 with TRBJ2-7; maybe TRBD2 (6 bases). V gave up 8 bases and J gave up 1 base, with 9 bases separating them. The V gene's germline CDR1 is MNHNS and CDR2 SASEGT. CDR3 length: 12 residues. This chain's CDR3 is CASWDSSYEQYF. The CDR3 DNA sequence: TGTGCCAGCTGGGACTCTTCCTACGAGCAGTACTTC.

The table lists this clonotype with many counts. This sequence joins TRBV7-2 and TRBJ2-7; TRBD2 matches 8 bases. The V gene's germline CDR1 is SGHTA and CDR2 FQGNSA. The CDR3 is 15 residues long. The J segment lost 2 bases and the V segment lost 1 base, leaving 4 bases of the junction unmatched. The CDR3 here is CASSLVAGGTYEQYF. CDR3 nucleotide sequence: TGTGCCAGCAGCTTAGTGGCGGGGGGAACCTACGAGCAGTACTTC. Drawing the rest from reference TRBV7-2 and TRBJ2-7, the complete variable domain is GAGVSQSPSNKVTEKGKDVELRCDPISGHTALYWYRQSLGQGLEFLIYFQGNSAPDKSGLPSDRFSAERTGGSVSTLTIQRTQQEDSAVYLCASSLVAGGTYEQYFGPGTRLTVT.

Ten or more counts support this clonotype. This sequence joins TRBV20-1 and TRBJ1-5; tentative D call: TRBD1 (6 bases). CDR3 length equals 13 residues. Germline CDR1 DFQATT, CDR2 SNEGSKA (reference sequence). The CDR3 region is CLASQGIDQPQHF. In DNA, the CDR3 is TGCCTAGCATCACAGGGTATTGATCAGCCCCAGCATTTT.

This clonotype has a single count. A much more abundant neighbour one base away suggests this may be a read error. V usage is TRBV5-5 and J usage is TRBJ1-6, with no clear D. Trimming pared 0 bases from V and 9 bases from J, leaving 13 bases between. Germline loops: CDR1 SGHKS, CDR2 YYEKEE (reference sequence). CDR3 length equals 15 residues. The CDR3 spells CASSLATQACSPLHF. CDR3 sequence (DNA): TGTGCCAGCAGCTTGGCGACGCAGGCCTGTTCACCCCTCCACTTT.

This clonotype was counted between two and nine times. The chain employs TRBV19 and TRBJ1-5; a weak D match, TRBD1 (5 bases). V was cut by 3 bases and J by 0 bases, with 15 bases left in between. Per germline, CDR1 LNHDA and CDR2 SQIVND (reference sequence). The CDR3 sequence is 17 residues long. CDR3 coding DNA: TGTGCCAGTAGTATGCGCAGAGGGGCGAATAGCAATCAGCCCCAGCATTTT. Translation: CASSMRRGANSNQPQHF.

This clonotype was found a few times. The V gene is TRBV7-2, the J gene TRBJ1-1, with D hard to call. Between the trimmed V and J ends, which lost 1 base and 5 bases, there was a span of 11 bases. The CDR3 has 14 amino acids. The germline CDR1 and CDR2 sequences are SGHTA and FQGNSA. This chain's CDR3 is CASSLVVGQTEAFF. CDR3 coding DNA: TGTGCCAGCAGCTTAGTGGTGGGCCAGACTGAAGCTTTCTTT.

This clonotype was seen many times. The chain carries TRBV7-2 and TRBJ1-2; D perhaps matches TRBD1 (5 bases). CDR1 is SGHTA, CDR2 FQGNSA, per germline. This CDR3 has 14 residues. V was cut by 2 bases and J by 8 bases, with 15 bases left in between. The CDR3 is CASSLSTRAYGYTF. CDR3 nucleotides: TGTGCCAGCAGCTTAAGTACCAGGGCCTACGGCTACACCTTC.

This clonotype was detected many times. This chain joins TRBV15 and TRBJ2-7, with 7 positions matching TRBD1. The CDR3 extends over 15 amino acids. Per germline, CDR1 LNHNV and CDR2 YYDKDF (reference sequence). Trimming removed 0 bases from V and 6 bases from J; junction bases left unmatched: 8. The CDR3 here is CATSRDRQGISEQYF. As DNA, the CDR3 is TGTGCCACCAGCAGAGATCGACAGGGTATTTCCGAGCAGTACTTC.

This clonotype was observed once. This sequence may be a read error, since a much larger clone differs from it by one base. The rearrangement joins TRBV2 to TRBJ1-3; tentative D call: TRBD1 (5 bases). Germline V gene data show CDR1 as SNHLY and CDR2 as FYNNEI. This CDR3 comprises 15 residues. CDR3 bases: TGTGCCAGCAGAAGACAGCCAACGTCTGAAAACACCATATATTTT. This gives the protein CASRRQPTSENTIYF.

This clonotype appeared a few times. CDR3 in amino acids: CASSSAGTGEETQYF. The CDR3 DNA follows: TGTGCCAGCAGCTCAGCCGGGACAGGGGAAGAGACCCAGTACTTC. The rearrangement joins TRBV2 to TRBJ2-5; the match to TRBD1 covers 10 bases. Looked up from germline, CDR1 is SNHLY and CDR2 is FYNNEI. Losses at the gene ends were 6 bases for V and 3 bases for J; bases not matched to a gene: 7. This CDR3 region has 15 residues.

This clonotype has ten or more counts. The J gene is TRBJ2-7, the V gene TRBV5-1, with D possibly TRBD2 on 5 matching bases. The CDR3 is 15 residues long. The ends were cut back, 7 bases at V and 0 bases at J, with 17 bases in the middle. The germline CDR1 and CDR2 sequences are SGHRS and YFSETQ. The CDR3 here is CASAAGPGSSYEQYF. CDR3 bases: TGCGCCAGCGCCGCCGGCCCGGGGAGCTCCTACGAGCAGTACTTC. The entire variable domain, with the rest obtained from reference TRBV5-1 and TRBJ2-7, is as follows: KAGVTQTPRYLIKTRGQQVTLSCSPISGHRSVSWYQQTPGQGLQFLFEYFSETQRNKGNFPGRFSGRQFSNSRSEMNVSTLELGDSALYLCASAAGPGSSYEQYFGPGTRLTVT.

The chain couples TRBV15 to TRBJ1-1; D is undetermined. Per the germline V gene, CDR1 is LNHNV and CDR2 is YYDKDF (reference sequence). The V end was cut by 1 base, the J end by 11 bases, with 8 bases between. The CDR3 extends over 11 amino acids. The CDR3 sequence is CATSRGGVAFF. The CDR3 bases are TGTGCCACCAGCAGAGGGGGTGTCGCTTTCTTT.

As concerns this clonotype: Sequence at one end of the junction differs from germline and may be a read error. CDR3 in amino acids: CATSPGLAGDLDTQYF. The CDR3 nucleotides are TGTGCCACCAGTCCGGGACTAGCGGGAGATCTCGATACGCAGTATTTT. This chain connects TRBV25-1 to TRBJ2-3; 14 bases align to TRBD2. The CDR3 contains 16 residues. Germline CDR1 reads MGHDK; CDR2 reads SYGVNS.